This T cell receptor beta chain was observed in a study of shared clonotypes between healthy human individuals. Study in general: Each donor's CD8 memory used one plate, CD8 naive two, each CD4 subset three.

Sequenced by immunoSEQ multiplex PCR; TCRdb stores in-frame clones only, minus some. The table shows a few million clones, with just over 90% occurring only once. Findings and caveats of the study: Of the naive CD4 clonotypes, about 5% were shared across a handful of donors. Some clonotypes were shared by all four sorted-subset donors, while others were not shared. The non-shared ones had lower generation probabilities than the shared ones.

In the case of this clone: What it recognizes is unknown. In the same sample, other DNA sequences code for this CDR3.

V dropped 1 base and J dropped 1 base, with 5 bases sitting between them. The CDR3 is 14 amino acids. Germline V gives CDR1 SGHRS, CDR2 YFSETQ. The sample comprised naive CD4+ T cells sorted from blood. As for subset: CD45RA+ positively selected. This receptor was obtained from a man between 18 and 35 years old in good health. The chain uses TRBV5-1 and TRBJ2-2; D unresolved. The CDR3 protein is CASSLSGNTGELFF. The CDR3 DNA follows: TGCGCCAGCAGCTTGTCAGGGAACACCGGGGAGCTGTTTTTT.